This T cell receptor beta chain was obtained from a study of blood T cell repertoires in COVID-19. This clone was seen only once. Germline CDR1 is SQVTM and CDR2 is ANQGSEA. The CDR3 has 14 residues. V was trimmed by 6 bases and J by 5 bases, leaving 18 bases between them. The authors' processing: Estimates of nucleated cell counts were drawn from the amplification of reference gene primers. The data were produced by immunoSEQ multiplex PCR, yet TCRdb's version contains in-frame clones alone and is incomplete. Clonal size and the V and J genes are those of that table, whereas D and trimming came from the DNA. The sample carries more than 100,000 clones, about 90% recorded once.

Material: peripheral blood. The TCR sequence derives from a human donor in a cohort sampled during active COVID-19. The V and J genes are TRBV29-1 and TRBJ2-3; a possible D gene is TRBD2 (6 bases). The CDR3 DNA follows: TGCAGCGTGGGGTGGGGCGGGGTGGAAGATACGCAGTATTTT. As protein: CSVGWGGVEDTQYF.